Following are 23 T cell receptor beta chains from one sample sequenced in a study of blood T cells in healthy people across ages. A J-beta primer mix and a sample-barcoded 5' primer were used in a second PCR of about 6 to 12 cycles. TCRdb re-derived calls from the 5' RACE reads in MiXCR, one entry per CDR3 protein. The sample has 920,000 or so distinct CDR3 sequences; roughly 45% are singletons. The material sequenced was blood. These receptors were collected from a woman aged 60-75 years in good health.

The chain couples TRBV7-9 to TRBJ2-5, with TRBD1 matching 10 bases. The assigned J gene may be wrong: the sequence end matches TRBJ2-7 better. The CDR3 has 16 amino acids. The V gene's germline CDR1 is SEHNR and CDR2 FQNEAQ (reference sequence). In nucleotides, the CDR3 is TGTGCCAGCAGCTCAACGGGGGACAGGGGAAGATACGAGCAGTACTTC. Amino acid sequence: CASSSTGDRGRYEQYF.

This sequence joins TRBV27 and TRBJ2-7; 12 bases are a match to TRBD2. CDR1 is MNHEY and CDR2 is SMNVEV in the germline V gene (reference sequence). This CDR3 spans 15 amino acids. After removal of 5 bases from V and 0 bases from J, the junction contained 2 bases not matched to a gene. Here the CDR3 DNA reads TGTGCCAGCAGTAAACTAGCGGGAGGCTCCTACGAGCAGTACTTC. Amino acids: CASSKLAGGSYEQYF.

This clonotype is a singleton in its sample. The chain employs TRBV6-5 and TRBJ2-5, with D possibly being TRBD1 or TRBD2 (6 bases each). CDR1 MNHEY and CDR2 SVGAGI come from the germline V gene. The V end lost 6 bases, the J end lost 0 bases, and 11 bases lay between the germline ends. This CDR3 is 14 amino acids long. This CDR3 is CASSSGGNQETQYF. CDR3 bases: TGTGCCAGCAGCTCCGGGGGCAACCAAGAGACCCAGTACTTC.

This clonotype was seen more than once but under ten times. The rearrangement joins TRBV28 to TRBJ2-7; D is possibly TRBD1 (6 bases). Trimming took off 6 bases at V and 3 bases at J, with 15 bases between the two ends. Germline CDR1 reads MDHEN; CDR2 reads SYDVKM. The CDR3 is 14 amino acids. CDR3 DNA sequence: TGTGCCAGCAGGGAAAGGGGACAACTCTACGAGCAGTACTTC. It specifies CASRERGQLYEQYF.

This clonotype showed up just once. The rearrangement uses TRBV7-9 and TRBJ2-7, with D perhaps TRBD1 or TRBD2 (5 bases each). Trimming took off 5 bases at V and 2 bases at J, with 19 bases between the two ends. The germline V gene has CDR1 SEHNR and CDR2 FQNEAQ (reference sequence). This CDR3 contains 16 residues. This CDR3 is CASSPTPSGQPYEQYF. The CDR3 DNA reads TGTGCCAGCAGCCCGACTCCTTCGGGGCAACCCTACGAGCAGTACTTC.

J is TRBJ2-1 and V is TRBV19, with TRBD1 matching 7 bases. Trimming removed 7 bases from V and 3 bases from J; junction bases left unmatched: 9. Germline V gene lookup returns CDR1 LNHDA and CDR2 SQIVND (reference sequence). CDR3 length: 15 residues. The CDR3 DNA reads TGTGCCAGTACCCACCAGGGGGTTGGCTACAATGAGCAGTTCTTC. Its protein is CASTHQGVGYNEQFF.

This clonotype was detected only a few times. This chain connects TRBV5-1 to TRBJ2-7; the D gene is possibly TRBD1 (5 bases). CDR1 is SGHRS, CDR2 YFSETQ, per germline. The CDR3 extends over 15 amino acids. Between the trimmed V and J ends, which lost 2 bases and 3 bases, there was a span of 15 bases. The CDR3 nucleotides read TGCGCCAGCAGCTTAGAAGGACATAAAAACTACGAGCAGTACTTC. It yields the protein CASSLEGHKNYEQYF.

This clonotype has a handful of counts. The rearrangement links TRBV10-3 to TRBJ2-5; D perhaps matches TRBD1 (6 bases). The V gene's germline CDR1 is ENHRY and CDR2 SYGVKD. The CDR3 spans 14 residues. The V gene lost 5 bases and the J gene lost 2 bases, with 12 bases spanning the gap. CDR3 loop: CAISPGHHQETQYF. Written as DNA, the CDR3 is TGTGCCATCAGTCCGGGACACCATCAAGAGACCCAGTACTTC.

The V gene is TRBV11-2, the J gene TRBJ2-5, with D possibly matching TRBD2 (5 bases). This CDR3 has 14 residues. The germline V gene has CDR1 SGHAT and CDR2 FQNNGV. V was clipped by 4 bases and J by 3 bases, with 12 bases between them. The CDR3 region is CASSSSLREETQYF. CDR3 bases: TGTGCCAGCAGCTCGTCGTTGCGGGAAGAGACCCAGTACTTC.

The V and J genes are TRBV7-9 and TRBJ2-7; D unclear. Germline assignment: CDR1 SEHNR and CDR2 FQNEAQ (reference sequence). V gave up 1 base and J gave up 7 bases, with 17 bases separating them. The CDR3 is 15 residues long. CDR3 coding DNA: TGTGCCAGCAGCTTAGGGGCGAATAAGTACAATGAGCAGTACTTC. It is translated as CASSLGANKYNEQYF.

The chain is built from TRBV29-1 and TRBJ2-5; D unclear. The CDR3 extends over 15 amino acids. The ends were cut back, 0 bases at V and 2 bases at J, with 13 bases in the middle. Germline assignment: CDR1 SQVTM and CDR2 ANQGSEA. Written as DNA, the CDR3 is TGCAGCGTTGAAGATCGTGGCAGGCGGCAAGAGACCCAGTACTTC. Protein: CSVEDRGRRQETQYF.

As for this clonotype: The junction departs from germline at one end; a sequencing error may be responsible. The chain combines TRBV10-3 with TRBJ2-1, with D unresolved. CDR1 and CDR2 (germline): ENHRY, SYGVKD. The CDR3 loop spans 12 amino acids. CDR3 in amino acids: CAIRESMDEQFF. DNA for the CDR3: TGTGCCATCAGGGAGTCGATGGATGAGCAGTTCTTC.

This clonotype was seen only once. The junction and the germline gene differ at one end; a read error may be behind it. The gene calls are TRBV6-5 and TRBJ1-1; possible D gene TRBD1, 5 bases. This CDR3 comprises 12 residues. Germline V gene data show CDR1 as MNHEY and CDR2 as SVGAGI. The CDR3 nucleotides are TGTGCCAGCAGTTCCTCCGACGACGGGGCCGCCTTT. It yields the protein CASSSSDDGAAF.

This chain uses TRBV27 with TRBJ2-7; D might be TRBD1 or TRBD2, each matching 5 bases. CDR3 length equals 17 residues. Germline V gene sequence: CDR1 MNHEY, CDR2 SMNVEV (reference sequence). The V end lost 2 bases, the J end lost 3 bases, and 20 bases lay between the germline ends. The CDR3 here is CASSLGSGTVWGYEQYF. CDR3 nucleotide sequence: TGTGCCAGCAGTTTAGGGTCGGGGACGGTCTGGGGCTACGAGCAGTACTTC.

J is TRBJ2-4 and V is TRBV28, with TRBD2 matching over 11 bases. The V and J ends lost 4 bases and 1 base, in that order; junction bases with no gene match: 12. The CDR3 sequence is 19 residues long. Germline-derived CDR1 and CDR2 are MDHEN and SYDVKM. The CDR3 sequence is CASSSPLAGGPWAKNIQYF. As DNA, the CDR3 is TGTGCCAGCAGTTCCCCGTTAGCGGGAGGGCCTTGGGCCAAAAACATTCAGTACTTC.

The J gene is TRBJ1-3, the V gene TRBV29-1, with a tentative D call TRBD1 (5 bases). This CDR3 contains 16 residues. Germline CDR1 and CDR2: SQVTM and ANQGSEA. Trimming pared 1 base from V and 0 bases from J, leaving 13 bases between. The CDR3 DNA is TGCAGCGTTGAAGGGGGTCCGGGACTCTCTGGAAACACCATATATTTT. This gives the protein CSVEGGPGLSGNTIYF.

V is TRBV20-1 and J is TRBJ1-2; maybe TRBD1 (6 bases). Germline CDR1 DFQATT, CDR2 SNEGSKA (reference sequence). Trimming removed 0 bases from V and 5 bases from J, with 16 bases in between. CDR3 length equals 15 residues. The CDR3 sequence: CSARDLYREGYGYTF. As DNA, the CDR3 is TGCAGTGCTAGAGATCTTTACAGGGAGGGTTATGGCTACACCTTC.

The chain combines TRBV28 with TRBJ2-7; tentatively, D is TRBD1 (6 bases). The germline gives CDR1 MDHEN, CDR2 SYDVKM. V lost 10 bases, J lost 2 bases, and 15 bases lay in between. The CDR3 spans 13 residues. The CDR3 DNA sequence: TGTGCCACCACTACCGGACAGCCCTACGAGCAGTACTTC. Translated, it gives CATTTGQPYEQYF.

This chain connects TRBV20-1 to TRBJ2-3; 7 bases map to TRBD1. Unmatched junction bases numbered 8, after V lost 5 bases and J lost 0 bases. Looked up from germline, CDR1 is DFQATT and CDR2 is SNEGSKA (reference sequence). The CDR3 contains 15 residues. The CDR3 nucleotides read TGCAGTGCTCTCAACCGGGACAGAAGCACAGATACGCAGTATTTT. This sequence encodes CSALNRDRSTDTQYF.

The V gene is TRBV9, the J gene TRBJ2-4; D is unclear. Germline CDR1 and CDR2: SGDLS and YYNGEE. V lost 7 bases and J 9 bases, leaving 23 bases between the germline ends. This CDR3 is 15 amino acids long. The CDR3 reads CASCPPPGGSSIQYF. The CDR3 region has the DNA TGTGCCAGCTGCCCCCCCCCAGGCGGTAGTAGCATTCAGTACTTC.

This clonotype appeared a few times. This chain links TRBV12-5 with TRBJ2-5, with 9 bases lining up with TRBD1. J gave up 5 bases and V 1 base, and 8 bases lay outside the gene matches. Germline-derived CDR1 and CDR2 are LGHNT and FRNRAP. This CDR3 spans 16 amino acids. The DNA for the CDR3 is TGTGCTAGTGGTTTGGGTCCCGGGACAGGGTTGGAGACCCAGTACTTC. Its translation: CASGLGPGTGLETQYF.

There are a few counts of this clonotype. The chain employs TRBV6-1 and TRBJ2-3; 9 nucleotides align to TRBD2. The J segment lost 5 bases and the V segment lost 7 bases, leaving 7 bases of the junction unmatched. The CDR3 loop spans 14 amino acids. Germline V gives CDR1 MNHNS, CDR2 SASEGT. CDR3 loop: CASTRAGGGDTQYF. The CDR3, as DNA: TGTGCCAGCACTCGAGCGGGAGGAGGAGATACGCAGTATTTT.

This clonotype was observed a handful of times. This rearrangement joins TRBV4-1 to TRBJ2-1; tentative D call: TRBD2 (7 bases). The CDR3 spans 15 residues. Germline V gives CDR1 MGHRA, CDR2 YSYEKL. The V end lost 0 bases, the J end lost 9 bases, and 15 bases lay between the germline ends. The CDR3 loop is CASSQDQVGGGEQFF. DNA for the CDR3: TGCGCCAGCAGCCAAGATCAAGTGGGAGGGGGTGAGCAGTTCTTC.